Listed here are 21 T cell receptor beta chains from one sample, sequenced in a study of CD8 T cells in ankylosing spondylitis. Notes on the study in general: Characteristic of ankylosing spondylitis blood, it appeared, was a TCR beta motif comprising about eight highly homologous variants.

MiXCR was run by TCRdb on the 5' RACE reads, yielding one entry per CDR3 protein. The sample has a few hundred thousand distinct CDR3 sequences, approximately 8% seen once. The antigens for these receptors are not known. Sequencing was performed on blood, either unsorted or a sorted T cell fraction (not recorded which). The receptors here all came from a male donor with ankylosing spondylitis.

This clonotype was seen more than once but under ten times. V gene TRBV7-8 combines with J gene TRBJ2-7, with D tentatively TRBD2 (6 bases). The V end lost 0 bases, the J end lost 6 bases, and 18 bases lay between the germline ends. Germline CDR1 reads SGHVS; CDR2 reads FQNEAQ. This CDR3 spans 16 amino acids. CDR3 loop: CASSLALGGGAGEQYF. The CDR3 DNA reads as TGTGCCAGCAGCTTAGCCCTTGGTGGAGGGGCGGGCGAGCAGTACTTC. Using reference TRBV7-8 and TRBJ2-7 for the parts outside the CDR3, the full variable domain is GAGVSQSPRYKVAKRGQDVALRCDPISGHVSLFWYQQALGQGPEFLTYFQNEAQLDKSGLPSDRFFAERPEGSVSTLKIQRTQQEDSAVYLCASSLALGGGAGEQYFGPGTRLTVT.

This clonotype was seen repeatedly, ten times or more. V and J are TRBV2 and TRBJ2-3; a weak D match, TRBD2 (5 bases). This CDR3 contains 12 residues. Trimming removed 5 bases from V and 4 bases from J, with 7 bases in between. Looked up from germline, CDR1 is SNHLY and CDR2 is FYNNEI. The CDR3 DNA reads TGTGCCAGCAGTTCACTAGCAGATACGCAGTATTTT. Protein: CASSSLADTQYF.

The chain is built from TRBV29-1 and TRBJ1-2; D may be TRBD1 (5 bases). The CDR3 extends over 13 amino acids. V lost 6 bases and J lost 3, with 14 bases in between. The germline V gene has CDR1 SQVTM and CDR2 ANQGSEA. The CDR3 DNA is TGCAGCGTATCAGGGCTAGGTGACTATGGCTACACCTTC. Protein: CSVSGLGDYGYTF. Full variable domain (rest looked up from reference TRBV29-1 and TRBJ1-2): SAVISQKPSRDICQRGTSLTIQCQVDSQVTMMFWYRQQPGQSLTLIATANQGSEATYESGFVIDKFPISRPNLTFSTLTVSNMSPEDSSIYLCSVSGLGDYGYTFGSGTRLTVV.

This chain uses TRBV20-1 with TRBJ2-3; tentative D call: TRBD2 (6 bases). Deletions cut 3 bases from V and 1 base from J, with 11 bases between. CDR1 is DFQATT and CDR2 is SNEGSKA in the germline V gene (reference sequence). The CDR3 extends over 14 amino acids. The DNA of the CDR3 is TGCAGTGCTAGCGAGACTAGGGGCACAGATACGCAGTATTTT. Its protein is CSASETRGTDTQYF.

Many counts were recorded for this clonotype. This CDR3 is CASSLRGQGGNTQYF. The CDR3 bases are TGTGCCAGCAGCTTAAGAGGACAGGGTGGAAATACGCAGTATTTT. The chain combines TRBV11-2 with TRBJ2-3, with 8 nucleotides matching TRBD1. The CDR3 loop spans 15 amino acids. The V gene end was trimmed by 2 bases and the J gene end by 7 bases; junction bases not matched to a gene: 8. CDR1 and CDR2 (germline): SGHAT, FQNNGV.

V and J are TRBV28 and TRBJ2-5; 8 bases agree with TRBD1. J gave up 4 bases and V 7 bases, and 8 bases lay outside the gene matches. Germline CDR1 MDHEN, CDR2 SYDVKM. The CDR3 totals 14 residues. CDR3 coding DNA: TGTGCCAGCAATAATGACAGGGGCACAGAGACCCAGTACTTC. It is translated as CASNNDRGTETQYF.

The chain uses TRBV6-1 and TRBJ2-2, with no clear D. Trimming removed 8 bases from V and 5 bases from J, with 21 bases in between. CDR3 length: 16 amino acids. CDR1 is MNHNS and CDR2 is SASEGT in the germline V gene. The CDR3 loop reads CASHPTGRWGTGELFF. DNA for the CDR3: TGTGCCAGCCACCCAACGGGCAGGTGGGGAACCGGGGAGCTGTTTTTT.

The chain joins TRBV9 to TRBJ1-3; D is uncertain. The CDR3 is 12 residues long. V was shortened by 4 bases and J by 4 bases, with 6 bases between the two germline ends. CDR1 is SGDLS, CDR2 YYNGEE, per germline. CDR3 bases: TGTGCCAGCAGCATACAGGGAAACACCATATATTTT. Amino acids: CASSIQGNTIYF.

Many counts were recorded for this clonotype. The rearrangement joins TRBV5-1 to TRBJ2-7; D call uncertain. This CDR3 comprises 15 residues. The germline V gene encodes CDR1 SGHRS and CDR2 YFSETQ. V was clipped by 1 base and J by 2 bases, with 13 bases between them. The CDR3 sequence is CASSLYNDFPYEQYF. The CDR3 DNA follows: TGCGCCAGCAGCTTGTATAATGATTTTCCCTACGAGCAGTACTTC.

The V call is TRBV6-1, the J call TRBJ2-1, with 10 bases fitting TRBD2. CDR1 MNHNS and CDR2 SASEGT come from the germline V gene. The CDR3 is made up of 14 amino acids. V was clipped by 2 bases and J by 9 bases; unmatched bases: 4. The CDR3 region is CASSELAGVGEQFF. CDR3 bases: TGTGCCAGCAGTGAACTAGCGGGAGTGGGTGAGCAGTTCTTC.

This clonotype was counted between two and nine times. The chain recombines TRBV9 with TRBJ2-1, with 10 positions matching TRBD2. J lost 4 bases, V lost 1 base, and 5 bases had no gene match. The CDR3 covers 16 residues. The germline V gene has CDR1 SGDLS and CDR2 YYNGEE. CDR3 in amino acids: CASSVRASGSYNEQFF. DNA for the CDR3: TGTGCCAGCAGCGTACGGGCTAGCGGGAGTTACAATGAGCAGTTCTTC.

This clonotype was observed many times. The V gene is TRBV27, the J gene TRBJ2-1, with 7 bases aligning to TRBD2. The CDR3 extends over 13 amino acids. Trimming at V came to 2 bases and at J to 10 bases, leaving 5 bases not matched to a gene. Germline-derived CDR1 and CDR2 are MNHEY and SMNVEV (reference sequence). The CDR3 reads CASSLDFSGEQFF. CDR3 coding DNA: TGTGCCAGCAGTTTAGATTTTAGCGGGGAGCAGTTCTTC.

A few counts support this clonotype. V usage is TRBV5-6 and J usage is TRBJ2-7; D remains unclear. Germline assignment: CDR1 SGHDT and CDR2 YYEEEE. V was pared by 0 bases and J by 6 bases, with 13 bases between. The CDR3 consists of 14 residues. This chain's CDR3 is CASSLGNPPAEQYF. The CDR3 DNA is TGTGCCAGCAGCTTGGGGAACCCACCAGCCGAGCAGTACTTC.

The genes are TRBV5-1 and TRBJ1-1; possibly TRBD1 for D (6 bases). The CDR3 is 16 amino acids. Trimming took 2 bases from V and 0 from J, leaving 14 bases between them. Germline CDR1 reads SGHRS; CDR2 reads YFSETQ. CDR3 coding DNA: TGCGCCAGCAGCTTACAGGGCAGGTCGGTGAACACTGAAGCTTTCTTT. The encoded protein is CASSLQGRSVNTEAFF.

The chain couples TRBV2 to TRBJ2-3; perhaps TRBD2 as D (6 bases). This CDR3 has 16 residues. The germline CDR1 and CDR2 sequences are SNHLY and FYNNEI. Trimming took 6 bases from V and 0 from J, leaving 16 bases between them. The CDR3 is CASRPTRTTSTDTQYF. For the CDR3, the DNA is TGTGCCAGCAGACCAACCAGGACTACTAGCACAGATACGCAGTATTTT. Full variable domain (outside the CDR3, taken from reference TRBV2 and TRBJ2-3): EPEVTQTPSHQVTQMGQEVILRCVPISNHLYFYWYRQILGQKVEFLVSFYNNEISEKSEIFDDQFSVERPDGSNFTLKIRSTKLEDSAMYFCASRPTRTTSTDTQYFGPGTRLTVL.

Only a few counts were recorded for this clonotype. V is TRBV7-2 and J is TRBJ2-1, with 7 bases lining up with TRBD2. Looked up from germline, CDR1 is SGHTA and CDR2 is FQGNSA. The CDR3 contains 14 residues. Trimming at V came to 1 base and at J to 6 bases, leaving 3 bases not matched to a gene. In DNA form, the CDR3 reads TGTGCCAGCAGCTTAGACGGCGGGAGCAATGAGCAGTTCTTC. Its protein is CASSLDGGSNEQFF.

There are many counts of this clonotype. The CDR3 DNA reads TGTGCCAGCAGTTTGGCAGGCAATAGCAATCAGCCCCAGCATTTT. It encodes CASSLAGNSNQPQHF. The chain carries TRBV27 and TRBJ1-5; unclear D gene. This CDR3 contains 15 residues. Germline V gene data show CDR1 as MNHEY and CDR2 as SMNVEV (reference sequence). V lost 3 bases and J 0 bases, leaving 9 bases between the germline ends.

The rearrangement links TRBV5-5 to TRBJ2-4; D unclear. Trimming stripped 0 bases from V and 0 bases from J, with 7 bases between. Germline lookup yields CDR1 SGHKS and CDR2 YYEKEE (reference sequence). The CDR3 spans 15 residues. In DNA form, the CDR3 reads TGTGCCAGCAGCTTGGGTCATCTAGCCAAAAACATTCAGTACTTC. Translation: CASSLGHLAKNIQYF.

This clonotype was recorded at least ten times. This chain links TRBV20-1 with TRBJ2-1; D remains ambiguous. The CDR3 loop spans 14 amino acids. Trimming removed 1 base at V and 2 bases at J, with 9 bases between. Germline assignment: CDR1 DFQATT and CDR2 SNEGSKA (reference sequence). The CDR3 DNA follows: TGCAGTGCTAGAGCAGCCTCAGCCTACAATGAGCAGTTCTTC. This sequence encodes CSARAASAYNEQFF.

The table lists this clonotype with many counts. V gene TRBV4-1 combines with J gene TRBJ1-5; D call uncertain. Germline loops: CDR1 MGHRA, CDR2 YSYEKL. The CDR3 contains 15 residues. Trimming removed 1 base from V and 2 bases from J, with 9 bases in between. CDR3 amino acids: CASSQAHLGNQPQHF. CDR3 coding DNA: TGCGCCAGCAGCCAAGCCCACTTGGGCAATCAGCCCCAGCATTTT.

This clonotype appeared many times. This chain joins TRBV5-1 and TRBJ2-1, with 12 bases matching TRBD2. Trimming at V came to 4 bases and at J to 6 bases, leaving 8 bases not matched to a gene. Germline CDR1 and CDR2: SGHRS and YFSETQ. The CDR3 covers 16 residues. DNA for the CDR3: TGCGCCAGCAGCGCTCTACTAGCGGGAGGCCCCAATGAGCAGTTCTTC. Encoded protein: CASSALLAGGPNEQFF.